Presented here are 12 T cell receptor beta chains from one specimen sequenced in a study of blood T cells in healthy people across ages. It was with a sample-barcoded 5' primer and a J-beta primer mix that a second PCR of roughly 6 to 12 cycles was run. TCRdb analysed the 5' RACE reads with MiXCR anew, one entry per CDR3 protein. The table lists roughly 1,500,000 distinct CDR3 sequences, roughly 32% of them singletons. Sequencing was carried out using blood. The receptors stem from a woman aged 30 to 39 in good health.

This chain joins TRBV20-1 and TRBJ2-3; 11 nucleotides align to TRBD2. The CDR3 runs to 16 residues. V lost 1 base, J lost 2 bases, and 5 bases stayed unmatched. CDR1 and CDR2 from the germline V gene are DFQATT and SNEGSKA (reference sequence). In DNA form, the CDR3 reads TGCAGTGCTAGAGCTAGCGGGGGGATGATCACAGATACGCAGTATTTT. Protein: CSARASGGMITDTQYF.

This sequence joins TRBV20-1 and TRBJ1-5, with D perhaps TRBD1 (5 bases). This CDR3 contains 15 residues. Trimming removed 2 bases at V and 1 base at J, with 12 bases between. The germline V gene encodes CDR1 DFQATT and CDR2 SNEGSKA (reference sequence). The DNA for the CDR3 is TGCAGTGCTAGATCCACAGGCCTCAGCAATCAGCCCCAGCATTTT. Protein: CSARSTGLSNQPQHF.

This clonotype was recorded a few times. The chain joins TRBV7-3 to TRBJ2-1, with a possible D match to TRBD1 (6 bases). Germline values: CDR1 SGHTA, CDR2 FQGTGA. The CDR3 has 13 residues. V was cut by 6 bases and J by 5 bases, with 11 bases left in between. CDR3 DNA sequence: TGTGCCAGCAGTCACGGACAGCACAATGAGCAGTTCTTC. It codes for CASSHGQHNEQFF.

The V gene is TRBV4-1, the J gene TRBJ1-2, with D unresolved. The CDR3 is 12 amino acids. Germline CDR1 reads MGHRA; CDR2 reads YSYEKL. V was trimmed by 6 bases and J by 8 bases, leaving 13 bases between them. The CDR3 DNA reads as TGCGCCAGCAGACCGAATGAAGGAGGCTACACCTTC. This gives the protein CASRPNEGGYTF.

V and J are TRBV28 and TRBJ2-7; weak D call: TRBD1 (6 bases). V lost 6 bases to trimming and J lost 1 base, with 19 bases between them. Per germline, CDR1 MDHEN and CDR2 SYDVKM. The CDR3 is 16 residues long. The CDR3 region is CASSPLRTEISYEQYF. CDR3 sequence (DNA): TGTGCCAGCAGCCCTCTAAGGACAGAAATATCCTACGAGCAGTACTTC.

In this sample, this clonotype turned up a few times. This chain uses TRBV10-3 with TRBJ2-7, with 10 positions matching TRBD2. V lost 2 bases and J lost 4; bases outside the gene matches: 2. CDR1 and CDR2 (germline): ENHRY, SYGVKD. This CDR3 has 14 amino acids. The CDR3 DNA reads TGTGCCATCAGTGAGCCTAGCGGGAGATACGAGCAGTACTTC. It codes for CAISEPSGRYEQYF.

This chain joins TRBV27 and TRBJ2-5; 9 nucleotides match TRBD2. V trimming: 3 bases; J trimming: 4 bases; junction bases outside the gene matches: 9. The germline CDR1 and CDR2 sequences are MNHEY and SMNVEV (reference sequence). The CDR3 loop spans 16 amino acids. CDR3 sequence reads: CASSFQVAGVGETQYF. For the CDR3, the DNA is TGTGCCAGCAGTTTCCAAGTAGCGGGAGTCGGAGAGACCCAGTACTTC.

V gene TRBV30 combines with J gene TRBJ2-1, with 9 bases lining up with TRBD1. Per germline, CDR1 GTSNPN and CDR2 SVGIG (reference sequence). The CDR3 extends over 15 amino acids. V shed 4 bases, J shed 8 bases, and the junction held 12 bases outside the gene matches. CDR3 sequence (DNA): TGTGCCTGGAACACCGGGACAGGGCTTTTAGATGAGCAGTTCTTC. Protein product: CAWNTGTGLLDEQFF.

The table lists this clonotype with a few counts. J is TRBJ1-5 and V is TRBV6-1; D remains ambiguous. The V gene's germline CDR1 is MNHNS and CDR2 SASEGT. This CDR3 has 15 residues. Deletions cut 8 bases from V and 6 bases from J, with 20 bases between. In nucleotides, the CDR3 is TGTGCCAGCTCTCCCGAGGCAGGCGTTTTTCAGCCCCAGCATTTT. Translated: CASSPEAGVFQPQHF.

The chain joins TRBV6-1 to TRBJ2-1; the D is unclear. The germline V gene encodes CDR1 MNHNS and CDR2 SASEGT. This CDR3 is 13 amino acids long. Trimming removed 5 bases from V and 2 bases from J, with 7 bases in between. The DNA for the CDR3 is TGTGCCAGCAGTACTCCCACCTACAATGAGCAGTTCTTC. Protein sequence: CASSTPTYNEQFF.

J is TRBJ2-2 and V is TRBV6-5, with 8 bases fitting TRBD1. From germline, CDR1 is MNHEY and CDR2 SVGAGI. The CDR3 consists of 16 residues. The junction had 7 bases not matched to a gene; V was cut back by 2 bases and J by 5 bases. CDR3 sequence reads: CASSYEGTGLTGELFF. DNA for the CDR3: TGTGCCAGCAGTTACGAGGGGACAGGTCTTACCGGGGAGCTGTTTTTT.

This chain connects TRBV18 to TRBJ2-1; 9 bases match TRBD1. Trimming removed 4 bases from V and 12 bases from J; junction bases left unmatched: 7. The CDR3 totals 13 residues. Germline loops: CDR1 KGHSH, CDR2 LQKENI. For the CDR3, the DNA is TGTGCCAGCTCACTTGGGACAGGGCTTGGGCAGTTCTTC. It codes for CASSLGTGLGQFF.